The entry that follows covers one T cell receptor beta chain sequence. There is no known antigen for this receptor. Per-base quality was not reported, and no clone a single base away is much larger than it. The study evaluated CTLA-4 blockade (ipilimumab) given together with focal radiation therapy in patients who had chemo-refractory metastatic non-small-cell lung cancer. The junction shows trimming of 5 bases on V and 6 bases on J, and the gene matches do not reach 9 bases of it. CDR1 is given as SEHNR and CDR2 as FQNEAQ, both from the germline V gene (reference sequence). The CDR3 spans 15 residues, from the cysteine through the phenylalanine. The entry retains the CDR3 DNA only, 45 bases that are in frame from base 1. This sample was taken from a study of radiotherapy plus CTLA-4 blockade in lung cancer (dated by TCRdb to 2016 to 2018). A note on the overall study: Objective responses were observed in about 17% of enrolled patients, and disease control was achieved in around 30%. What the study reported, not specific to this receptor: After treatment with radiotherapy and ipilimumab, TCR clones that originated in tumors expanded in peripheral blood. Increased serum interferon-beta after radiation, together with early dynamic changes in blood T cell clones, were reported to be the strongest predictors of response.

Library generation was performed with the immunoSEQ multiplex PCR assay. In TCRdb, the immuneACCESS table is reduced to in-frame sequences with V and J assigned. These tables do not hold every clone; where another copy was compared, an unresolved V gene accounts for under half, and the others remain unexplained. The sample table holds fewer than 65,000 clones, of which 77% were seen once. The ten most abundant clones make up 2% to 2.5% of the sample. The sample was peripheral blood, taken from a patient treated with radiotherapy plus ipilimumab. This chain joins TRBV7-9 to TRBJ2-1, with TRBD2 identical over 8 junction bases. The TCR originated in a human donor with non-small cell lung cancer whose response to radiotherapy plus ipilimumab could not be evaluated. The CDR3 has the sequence CASSPYGLAGNEQFF. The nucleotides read TGTGCCAGCAGCCCGTACGGACTAGCCGGCAATGAGCAGTTCTTC.